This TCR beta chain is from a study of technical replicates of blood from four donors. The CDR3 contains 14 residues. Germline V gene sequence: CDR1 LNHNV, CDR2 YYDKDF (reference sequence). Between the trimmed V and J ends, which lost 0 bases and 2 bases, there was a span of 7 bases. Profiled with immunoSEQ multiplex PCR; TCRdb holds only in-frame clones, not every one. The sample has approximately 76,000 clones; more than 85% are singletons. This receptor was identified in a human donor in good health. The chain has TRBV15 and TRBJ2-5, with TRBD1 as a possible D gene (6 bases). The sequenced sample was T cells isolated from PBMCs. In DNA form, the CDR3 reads TGTGCCACCAGCAGAGATCAGGGGCAAGAGACCCAGTACTTC. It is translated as CATSRDQGQETQYF.